Listed here is a single T cell receptor (beta chain). What it binds is not known. Profiled with immunoSEQ multiplex PCR; TCRdb holds only in-frame clones, not every one. Of around 31,000 clones detected, 70% to 90% appear once; the ten largest clones hold 38%. The data stem from a study of OX40 agonist ivuxolimab in advanced cancers. Study results and caveats: Among the nonresponders, some also had low normalized T-cell clonal expansion.

CDR1 and CDR2 (germline): MNHNS, SASEGT. V was clipped by 0 bases and J by 6 bases; unmatched bases: 7. The CDR3 is 16 amino acids. Patients who had autoimmune disease history or got systemic immunosuppression were left out. Blood sampling was done at baseline, cycle 4 day 1, and cycle 7 day 1. The rearrangement links TRBV6-1 to TRBJ2-4; 8 positions match TRBD1. Sequenced material: CD4+ or CD8+ T cells sorted from blood, taken in a trial of the OX40 agonist ivuxolimab. This TCR was recovered from an adult with an advanced solid tumor such as melanoma, head and neck, liver or kidney cancer. The CDR3 bases are TGTGCCAGCAGTGAAGCGCCCACAGGGGGAGCAAACATTCAGTACTTC. Translation gives CASSEAPTGGANIQYF.